The 12 T cell receptor beta chains in this list originate from one sample, sequenced in a study of cytomegalovirus exposure and HLA in healthy donors. Vbeta (60) and Jbeta (13) primers were used in the PCR. Using immunoSEQ multiplex PCR, the repertoire was profiled, and TCRdb retains in-frame clones only, with some absent. This sample carries roughly 180,000 clones, approximately 81% of them seen once, and the ten largest clones take around 2.2%. The sample consisted of PBMCs. The receptors come from a woman between 18 and 30 years old in good health and CMV-seropositive.

This rearrangement joins TRBV4-3 to TRBJ1-3, with 10 bases identical to TRBD1. Trimming cost V 4 bases and J 8 bases; bases outside gene matches: 5. This CDR3 is 14 amino acids long. The germline V gene encodes CDR1 LGHNA and CDR2 YSLEER. CDR3 in amino acids: CASSRDRGRDTIYF. CDR3 sequence (DNA): TGCGCCAGCAGCCGGGACAGGGGAAGGGACACCATATATTTT.

For this clone: This CDR3 is also generated by other DNA sequences in the sample. The J gene is TRBJ1-5, the V gene TRBV19; D remains ambiguous. CDR1 and CDR2 (germline): LNHDA, SQIVND (reference sequence). The ends were cut back, 3 bases at V and 6 bases at J, with 6 bases in the middle. The CDR3 loop spans 12 amino acids. The chain's CDR3 is CASSIGGQPQHF. CDR3 sequence (DNA): TGTGCCAGTAGTATCGGAGGTCAGCCCCAGCATTTT. Drawing the rest from reference TRBV19 and TRBJ1-5, the complete variable domain is DGGITQSPKYLFRKEGQNVTLSCEQNLNHDAMYWYRQDPGQGLRLIYYSQIVNDFQKGDIAEGYSVSREKKESFPLTVTSAQKNPTAFYLCASSIGGQPQHFGDGTRLSIL.

This clone was seen a handful of times. The rearrangement joins TRBV6-6 to TRBJ2-3; D ambiguous. The CDR3 totals 11 residues. Trimming took off 6 bases at V and 4 bases at J, with 5 bases between the two ends. Germline V gene sequence: CDR1 MNHNY, CDR2 SVGAGI (reference sequence). CDR3 bases: TGTGCCAGCAGCTTGTCAGATACGCAGTATTTT. Encoded protein: CASSLSDTQYF.

There are a few counts of this clone. Other DNA sequences within the sample encode an identical CDR3. The chain links TRBV4-2 to TRBJ2-3; 9 bases map to TRBD2. Germline-derived CDR1 and CDR2 are LGHNA and YNFKEQ. With 0 bases clipped from V and 1 base from J, the junction kept 2 bases outside the gene matches. The CDR3 loop spans 16 amino acids. The CDR3 DNA reads as TGTGCCAGCAGCCAAGAATTAGCGGGGGGCACAGATACGCAGTATTTT. Residues: CASSQELAGGTDTQYF.

This chain links TRBV2 with TRBJ1-3; D is perhaps TRBD1 (6 bases). The V end was cut by 7 bases, the J end by 0 bases, with 10 bases between. Germline V gene data show CDR1 as SNHLY and CDR2 as FYNNEI. There are 14 residues in the CDR3. The DNA of the CDR3 is TGTGCCAGCAACGGACAGTTCTCTGGAAACACCATATATTTT. It specifies CASNGQFSGNTIYF.

CDR3: CAISGPLGGNSYEQYF. The CDR3 nucleotides read TGTGCCATCAGTGGCCCCCTTGGAGGGAACTCCTACGAGCAGTACTTC. This chain joins TRBV10-3 and TRBJ2-7; the D gene is possibly TRBD2 (6 bases). The CDR3 runs to 16 residues. Per germline, CDR1 ENHRY and CDR2 SYGVKD. The V end was cut by 4 bases, the J end by 0 bases, with 16 bases between.

The chain joins TRBV9 to TRBJ1-3, with TRBD1 as a possible D gene (5 bases). This CDR3 is built from 19 residues. CDR1 SGDLS and CDR2 YYNGEE come from the germline V gene. Trimming removed 0 bases from V and 0 bases from J, with 19 bases in between. CDR3 bases: TGTGCCAGCAGCGTAGGTCAGGGTTCTTTTGTAAACTCTGGAAACACCATATATTTT. This codes for CASSVGQGSFVNSGNTIYF.

The V and J genes are TRBV11-2 and TRBJ2-7; no firm D call. Germline CDR1 reads SGHAT; CDR2 reads FQNNGV. The CDR3 is made up of 15 amino acids. V lost 1 base and J 6 bases, leaving 16 bases between the germline ends. CDR3 bases: TGTGCCAGCAGCTTAGGGGTTCACTGGGCCCGCGAGCAGTACTTC. The encoded protein is CASSLGVHWAREQYF.

This chain joins TRBV27 and TRBJ2-3; 8 bases align to TRBD2. Germline CDR1 reads MNHEY; CDR2 reads SMNVEV (reference sequence). Trimming cost V 6 bases and J 3 bases; bases outside gene matches: 2. This CDR3 contains 13 residues. CDR3 protein: CASRLAGTDTQYF. The CDR3 DNA is TGTGCCAGCAGATTAGCGGGGACAGATACGCAGTATTTT.

A note on this clone: One junction end disagrees with the germline gene, perhaps due to a read error. V gene TRBV7-9 combines with J gene TRBJ1-2; no definite D call. The CDR3 consists of 12 residues. CDR1 SEHNR and CDR2 FQNEAQ come from the germline V gene (reference sequence). This CDR3 is CSSSVSGDGYTF. CDR3 DNA: TGTTCCAGCAGCGTATCCGGGGATGGCTACACCTTC.

In regard to this clone: At one of its ends the junction is not consistent with the germline gene, which may arise from a read error. The chain joins TRBV27 to TRBJ2-6; D possibly corresponds to TRBD2 (7 bases). This CDR3 region has 15 residues. Per germline, CDR1 MNHEY and CDR2 SMNVEV (reference sequence). CDR3 DNA sequence: TGTGCCAGCAGTTTATCTTGGGGGGGGGCCAACGGCCTGACTTTC. Residues: CASSLSWGGANGLTF.

The chain employs TRBV27 and TRBJ2-5; TRBD1 matches 8 bases. The CDR3 length is 14 residues. CDR1 and CDR2 from the germline V gene are MNHEY and SMNVEV (reference sequence). The J segment lost 2 bases and the V segment lost 7 bases, leaving 6 bases of the junction unmatched. CDR3 region: CASKTGAIQETQYF. In DNA, the CDR3 is TGTGCCAGCAAGACAGGGGCGATACAAGAGACCCAGTACTTC.